The T cell receptor (beta chain) under discussion was sequenced for a study of T-cell memory formation after mild COVID-19. This clonotype was recorded a few times. Its antigen is undetermined. V lost 8 bases, J lost 6 bases, and 14 bases lay in between. Germline V gene lookup returns CDR1 SGHVS and CDR2 FNYEAQ. CDR3 size: 13 residues. TCRdb independently ran MiXCR on the 5' RACE reads; one entry per CDR3 protein. There are a few hundred thousand distinct CDR3 sequences in the sample; approximately 19% occur only once, and around a fifth lies in the top ten. Study findings and constraints: Contracting CD4+ clones sat mainly in CM and EM; CD8+ in EMRA. Researchers could not confirm that second-wave clones peaking on day 37 targeted SARS-CoV-2. Certain responding clones were present in pre-infection memory, suggesting participation of cross-reactive memory.

This chain uses TRBV7-6 with TRBJ1-5, with D possibly TRBD1 on 5 matching bases. Material for sequencing was PBMCs or a T cell subset sorted from them (not recorded which). This clonotype originated in a man aged 18 to 29 who had mild COVID-19 (a few samples of this study predate the infection). Cell type and time point are not known. The chain's CDR3 is CASGTGQGQPQHF. The CDR3 DNA sequence: TGTGCCAGCGGGACTGGTCAGGGTCAGCCCCAGCATTTT.